These T cell receptor beta chains were read from a single sample in a study of T cell responses to AZD1222 COVID-19 vaccine. Using immunoSEQ multiplex PCR, the repertoire was profiled, and TCRdb retains in-frame clones only, with some absent. Found here are about 95,000 clones, around 90% of them singletons; the top ten hold roughly 3.5%. Source: peripheral blood, taken on day 0 of AZD1222 vaccination. These receptors came from an adult in good health. Both conserved end residues are part of each CDR3. A D gene is named only where the DNA matches it firmly. Clone size, where shown, is once, few, many, or a class for clones that have expanded.

j_call v_call d_call clone_size cdr3_nt cdr3_aa
TRBJ2-7 TRBV29-1 TRBD1 NA TGCAGCGTTGTCGGTGGACAGGGGGCGGACGAGCAGTACTTC CSVVGGQGADEQYF
TRBJ1-2 TRBV5-1 TRBD1 NA TGCGCCAGCAGCGTTACAGGGGAGTCGGACTATGGCTACACCTTC CASSVTGESDYGYTF
TRBJ2-1 TRBV19 NA NA TGTGCCAGTAGTCCCTACGGCGCATACTCCTACAATGAGCAGTTCTTC CASSPYGAYSYNEQFF
TRBJ1-5 TRBV6-2/TRBV6-3 NA NA TGTGCCAGCAGTTACGGCGGGGTTGGTCAGCCCCAGCATTTT CASSYGGVGQPQHF
TRBJ2-7 TRBV27 TRBD1 NA TGTGCCAGCAGGGGGACAGGGAGGGCCGAGCAGTACTTC CASRGTGRAEQYF
TRBJ1-2 TRBV3-1/TRBV3-2 NA NA TGTGCCAGCAGCCTGGGTTCCTTCTATGGCTACACCTTC CASSLGSFYGYTF
TRBJ2-1 TRBV7-9 TRBD2 NA TGTGCCAGCAGCTTAGAGGGACTAGCGGGGGAGACCAATGAGCAGTTCTTC CASSLEGLAGETNEQFF
TRBJ1-1 TRBV7-9 NA NA TGTGCCAGCAGCTCCTTGGGGAACACTGAAGCTTTCTTT CASSSLGNTEAFF
TRBJ1-2 TRBV4-3 NA NA TGCGCCAGCAGCCAAGACAGGGGATCCTATGGCTACACCTTC CASSQDRGSYGYTF
TRBJ1-4 TRBV25-1 NA NA TGTGCCAGCAGAGATGGGGGGGGGTTTAATGAAAAACTGTTTTTT CASRDGGGFNEKLFF
TRBJ1-2 TRBV5-1 NA NA TGCGCCAGCAGTTCGAACGGAGGGGCCCTTAACTATGGCTACACCTTC CASSSNGGALNYGYTF
TRBJ1-2 TRBV28 NA NA TGTGCCAGCAGTTTATGGGATGGCTACACCTTC CASSLWDGYTF
TRBJ2-1 TRBV25-1 TRBD2 few TGTGCCAGCAGTGACGGGACTAGCGACCACAATGAGCAGTTCTTC CASSDGTSDHNEQFF
TRBJ1-5 TRBV19 NA NA TGTGCCAGTAGCTTCGGGACACCTAATCAGCCCCAGCATTTT CASSFGTPNQPQHF
TRBJ2-2 TRBV7-3 NA NA TGTGCCAGCAGCCCTAGCACCGGGGAGCTGTTTTTT CASSPSTGELFF
TRBJ1-5 TRBV18 NA NA TGTGCCAGCTCCCAAATGGTCGGGGGGGATCAGCCCCAGCATTTT CASSQMVGGDQPQHF
TRBJ1-5 TRBV2 NA NA TGTGCCAGCAGTAGATCGGGGGAAAATCAGCCCCAGCATTTT CASSRSGENQPQHF
TRBJ2-1 TRBV29-1 NA once TGCAGCAGCCCGCCAGAGGGATCCTACAATGAGCAGTTCTTC CSSPPEGSYNEQFF
TRBJ1-1 TRBV27 NA NA TGTGCCAGCAGTTTAAATCCCCAGACTGAAGCTTTCTTT CASSLNPQTEAFF
TRBJ1-1 TRBV5-1 TRBD1 NA TGCGCCAGCAGCGACCCAGGGGGCTGGGGAGCTTTCTTT CASSDPGGWGAFF
TRBJ2-2 TRBV5-4 TRBD1 once TGTGCCAGCAGCTTGAGGAAGGGGGCCTCCACCGGGGAGCTGTTTTTT CASSLRKGASTGELFF
TRBJ2-7 TRBV7-3 TRBD2 NA TGTGCCAGCAGCTTACGGGAGGGAGCCGAGCAGTACTTC CASSLREGAEQYF
TRBJ1-1 TRBV6-5 NA NA TGTGCCAGCAGCAGGGAAAGAAGCACTGAAGCTTTCTTT CASSRERSTEAFF
TRBJ2-3 TRBV19 NA NA TGTGCCAGTAGTATAGGCCAGGGGCTTGGGTGGAGTACGCAGTATTTT CASSIGQGLGWSTQYF
TRBJ1-1 TRBV5-1 TRBD1 NA TGCGCCAGCGGACCTTACAGGGGAGAGTGGACTATGAACACTGAAGCTTTCTTT CASGPYRGEWTMNTEAFF
TRBJ1-1 TRBV5-4 TRBD1 NA TGTGCCAGCAGCGGTGAGAACAGGGGCGGTGTGGCTGAAGCTTTCTTT CASSGENRGGVAEAFF
TRBJ1-2 TRBV29-1 NA NA TGCAGCGCGGTAAATATCCTCTATGGCTACACCTTC CSAVNILYGYTF
TRBJ2-1 TRBV5-1 TRBD1 NA TGCGCCAGCAGCTTGGGGGACAGTTACAATGAGCAGTTCTTC CASSLGDSYNEQFF
TRBJ2-7 TRBV15 TRBD2 NA TGTGCCACCAGCAGGGGGGGGTACGAGCAGTACTTC CATSRGGYEQYF
TRBJ2-7 TRBV11-2 NA NA TGTGCCAGCAGCTTAGGACTCGGAGAGGGCTACGAGCAGTACTTC CASSLGLGEGYEQYF
TRBJ2-7 TRBV5-5 TRBD1 NA TGTGCCAGCAGCATCGGGACAGGGATTATCTCCTACGAGCAGTACTTC CASSIGTGIISYEQYF
TRBJ2-3 TRBV3-1/TRBV3-2 TRBD1 NA TGTGCCAGCAGCAATGAGGGGGGACAGGGGAAAGTGTATTTT CASSNEGGQGKVYF
TRBJ2-2 TRBV5-1 TRBD1 NA TGCGCCAGCAGCTCACTACTGACAGGGGGAACCGGGGAGCTGTTTTTT CASSSLLTGGTGELFF
TRBJ2-7 TRBV4-1 TRBD1 once TGCGCCAGCAGCGCTAGACAGGGCCCCCCCCACGAGCAGTACTTC CASSARQGPPHEQYF
TRBJ1-5 TRBV18 NA NA TGTGCCAGCTCACCACAGTACAGTAGCAATCAGCCCCAGCATTTT CASSPQYSSNQPQHF
TRBJ2-1 TRBV28 NA NA TGTGCCAGCAGTTCCCCTGGTTCCCGGGACAATGAGCAGTTCTTC CASSSPGSRDNEQFF
TRBJ2-1 TRBV7-8 NA once TGTGCCAGCAGCGTTACAGGGATCAACTCCTACAATGAGCAGTTCTTC CASSVTGINSYNEQFF
TRBJ2-1 TRBV5-6 TRBD2 NA TGTGCCAGCAGCTGGGGGGCTAGCGGGGAAAAGCGCGGGTTCTTC CASSWGASGEKRGFF
TRBJ2-1 TRBV19 TRBD2 NA TGTGCCAGTAGTATCCGACTAGCGGGGGGTAGCTCCTACAATGAGCAGTTCTTC CASSIRLAGGSSYNEQFF
TRBJ1-6 TRBV6-5 NA NA TGTGCCAGCAAGTCGAGACAGCGTGGTGTCCCCCTCCACTTT CASKSRQRGVPLHF
TRBJ1-3 TRBV19 NA few TGTGCCAGTATGGCCAGGGGTGGTGGAAACACCATATATTTT CASMARGGGNTIYF
TRBJ1-5 TRBV6-1 TRBD1 NA TGTGCCAGCAGTGAAAAGGGGGCGGAACAGCCCCAGCATTTT CASSEKGAEQPQHF
TRBJ2-5 TRBV19 NA NA TGTGCCAGTAGTATATCCCGAGGTACAGCGCAAGAGACCCAGTACTTC CASSISRGTAQETQYF
TRBJ2-1 TRBV11-2 NA NA TGTGCCAGCAGCTTGGAAAGGAATGAGCAGTTCTTC CASSLERNEQFF
TRBJ2-5 TRBV5-1 NA NA TGCGCCAGCAGCTCACAGGGATCTGGGGAGACCCAGTACTTC CASSSQGSGETQYF
TRBJ1-2 TRBV9 TRBD1 NA TGTGCCAGCAGCCCCAGGTTGACAGGGAACAGTCGCTACACCTTC CASSPRLTGNSRYTF
TRBJ1-1 TRBV2 NA NA TGTGCCAGCCTACAGGACGGTTACACTGAAGCTTTCTTT CASLQDGYTEAFF
TRBJ1-5 TRBV10-2 NA NA TGCGCCAGCACAACAGGACGTCATCAGCCCCAGCATTTT CASTTGRHQPQHF
TRBJ2-6 TRBV7-9 TRBD1 NA TGTGCCAGCAGCTTACCGGGACAGGGCTCTGGGGCCAACGTCCTGACTTTC CASSLPGQGSGANVLTF